Below are 6 T cell receptor beta chains sequenced from a single sample in a study of cytomegalovirus exposure and HLA in healthy donors. PCR primers comprised 60 Vbeta and 13 Jbeta primers. Some clones are missing from TCRdb's copy, which holds only in-frame ones; the method was immunoSEQ multiplex PCR. Counted here are 210,000 or so clones, 65% to 90% occurring once; the ten biggest clones make up approximately 1.5%. Sequences were obtained from PBMCs. Receptors originate from a girl aged 10-17 years in good health and CMV-seronegative.

This chain uses TRBV6-5 with TRBJ2-3, with 7 nucleotides matching TRBD2. Looked up from germline, CDR1 is MNHEY and CDR2 is SVGAGI. CDR3 length equals 16 residues. J gave up 2 bases and V 2 bases, and 7 bases lay outside the gene matches. CDR3 DNA: TGTGCCAGCAGTTACGGGGAGCGGGAACTCACAGATACGCAGTATTTT. Its translation: CASSYGERELTDTQYF.

The chain employs TRBV9 and TRBJ2-5; D may be TRBD2 (5 bases). This CDR3 has 14 amino acids. Germline CDR1 and CDR2: SGDLS and YYNGEE. Trimming pared 4 bases from V and 2 bases from J, leaving 12 bases between. In DNA, the CDR3 is TGTGCCAGCAGCAGAAGCCGGGATCAAGAGACCCAGTACTTC. The encoded protein is CASSRSRDQETQYF.

The rearrangement uses TRBV28 and TRBJ1-2; a weak D match, TRBD1 (5 bases). V lost 6 bases to trimming and J lost 5 bases, with 13 bases between them. Germline lookup yields CDR1 MDHEN and CDR2 SYDVKM. This CDR3 is built from 13 residues. The CDR3 DNA reads as TGTGCCAGCAGCACCGCAGGGTTTTATGGCTACACCTTC. Its protein product is CASSTAGFYGYTF.

The J gene is TRBJ2-1, the V gene TRBV6-5, with TRBD1 matching over 9 bases. The CDR3 spans 14 residues. J gave up 4 bases and V 6 bases, and 4 bases lay outside the gene matches. Per germline, CDR1 MNHEY and CDR2 SVGAGI. CDR3 sequence reads: CASSPTGGYNEQFF. The DNA of the CDR3 is TGTGCCAGCAGCCCGACAGGGGGGTACAATGAGCAGTTCTTC.

This clone is a singleton in its sample. The chain employs TRBV9 and TRBJ1-1; 8 bases are a match to TRBD1. The germline CDR1 and CDR2 sequences are SGDLS and YYNGEE. V lost 3 bases, J lost 8 bases, and 9 bases stayed unmatched. This CDR3 is 14 amino acids long. The CDR3 loop is CASSALDRGEEAFF. The CDR3 DNA reads as TGTGCCAGCAGCGCACTTGACAGGGGCGAAGAAGCTTTCTTT.

The rearrangement uses TRBV9 and TRBJ2-2; TRBD2 matches 12 bases. Germline CDR1 reads SGDLS; CDR2 reads YYNGEE. The CDR3 contains 17 residues. With 2 bases clipped from V and 0 bases from J, the junction kept 2 bases outside the gene matches. The CDR3 DNA reads as TGTGCCAGCAGCGTGGGACTAGCGGGCGCGAACACCGGGGAGCTGTTTTTT. Residues: CASSVGLAGANTGELFF.